The 4 T cell receptor beta chains given below trace back to one sample, sequenced in a study of beta chain features in type 1 diabetes. Of the isolated RNA, all was reverse transcribed, and so the sequenced material was expressed TCRB transcripts. Profiled with immunoSEQ multiplex PCR; TCRdb holds only in-frame clones, not every one. The repertoire consists of about 360,000 clones, with around 12% occurring once and the leading ten covering about 0.017%. The sample taken for sequencing was naive CD4+ T cells from blood. Receptor source: a man aged 18 to 30 in good health.

The rearrangement joins TRBV20-1 to TRBJ1-2; TRBD1 agrees at 7 bases. CDR1 is DFQATT, CDR2 SNEGSKA, per germline (reference sequence). Trimming took 6 bases from V and 4 from J; bases not matched to a gene: 2. This CDR3 contains 11 residues. The CDR3 spells CSARQGYGYTF. CDR3 DNA: TGCAGTGCGAGACAGGGCTATGGCTACACCTTC.

The rearrangement uses TRBV7-9 and TRBJ2-1, with D hard to call. The V and J ends lost 0 bases and 6 bases respectively, with 6 bases between them. The CDR3 is 13 residues long. Germline V gives CDR1 SEHNR, CDR2 FQNEAQ (reference sequence). This CDR3 is CASSLARSNEQFF. CDR3 DNA sequence: TGTGCCAGCAGCTTAGCCAGAAGCAATGAGCAGTTCTTC.

A few counts support this clone. The V and J genes are TRBV28 and TRBJ2-7; 7 bases match TRBD1. After removal of 5 bases from V and 3 bases from J, the junction contained 4 bases not matched to a gene. The CDR3 contains 13 residues. In germline, CDR1 is MDHEN, CDR2 SYDVKM. CDR3 amino acids: CASSPTGLYEQYF. CDR3 bases: TGTGCCAGCAGTCCGACAGGGCTCTACGAGCAGTACTTC.

This clone was detected only a few times. The rearrangement links TRBV30 to TRBJ1-1; D is uncertain. Trimming removed 8 bases from V and 5 bases from J, with 15 bases in between. Germline CDR1 reads GTSNPN; CDR2 reads SVGIG (reference sequence). The CDR3 length is 12 residues. The DNA of the CDR3 is TGTGCCGGAGGCCGGTTGAGGACTGAAGCTTTCTTT. Residues: CAGGRLRTEAFF.